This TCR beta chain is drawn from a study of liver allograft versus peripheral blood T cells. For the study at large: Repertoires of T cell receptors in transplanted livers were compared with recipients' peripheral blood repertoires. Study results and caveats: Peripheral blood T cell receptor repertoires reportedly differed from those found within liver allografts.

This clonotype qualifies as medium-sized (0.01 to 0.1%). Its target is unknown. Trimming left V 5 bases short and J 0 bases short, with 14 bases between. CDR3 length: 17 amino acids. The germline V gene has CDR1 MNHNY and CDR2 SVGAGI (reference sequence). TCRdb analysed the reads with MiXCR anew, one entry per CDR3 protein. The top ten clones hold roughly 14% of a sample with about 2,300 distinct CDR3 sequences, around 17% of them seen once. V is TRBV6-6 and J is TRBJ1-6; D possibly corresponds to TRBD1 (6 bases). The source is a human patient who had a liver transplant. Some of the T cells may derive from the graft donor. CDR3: CASSAGDLSSYNSPLHF. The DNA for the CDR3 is TGTGCCAGCAGTGCAGGGGACCTAAGCTCCTATAATTCACCCCTCCACTTT.